The clone carrying this TCR beta chain occurred a few times. The antigen remains undetermined. The entirety of the isolated RNA underwent reverse transcription, so expressed TCRB transcripts were sequenced. The data were produced by immunoSEQ multiplex PCR, yet TCRdb's version contains in-frame clones alone and is incomplete. The sample holds approximately 600,000 clones, under 15% seen once. Donors underwent one heparinised blood draw, approximately 120 mL on average. Sorted populations all exceeded 98% purity. These data come from a study of beta chain features in type 1 diabetes. Study results and caveats: Shorter TCRB CDR3s, moderately but significantly so, were found in Type 1 diabetes patients in all four CD4+ subsets. Sequencing from cDNA could over-represent high-TCR-expressing cells. Across patients, naive, central memory and Treg TCRB repertoires exhibited apparently greater similarity than was observed across healthy donors.

There are 13 residues in the CDR3. Germline loops: CDR1 LGHNA, CDR2 YNFKEQ. The V and J ends lost 4 bases and 10 bases respectively, with 11 bases between them. Material for sequencing was naive CD4+ T cells from blood. This sequence originates from a man aged 30-40 years with type 1 diabetes. The gene calls are TRBV4-2 and TRBJ1-6; no firm D call. CDR3 in DNA: TGTGCCAGCAGCCCCTCTGGTGACTCACCCCTCCACTTT. Its protein is CASSPSGDSPLHF.